This T cell receptor beta chain was captured in a study of T cell changes during pregnancy in multiple sclerosis. The germline CDR1 and CDR2 sequences are MDHEN and SYDVKM. V lost 5 bases, J lost 3 bases, and 10 bases lay in between. The CDR3 covers 13 residues. Produced via immunoSEQ multiplex PCR; TCRdb's table is partial and in-frame only. Counted here are around 86,000 clones, 85% to 95% occurring once; the ten biggest clones make up roughly 1%. The chain is built from TRBV28 and TRBJ1-2; no clear D gene. Specimen: peripheral blood, collected in the first trimester of pregnancy. The receptor comes from a female donor with multiple sclerosis, enrolled in a pregnancy study. The CDR3 sequence is CASSPYSYYGYTF. The CDR3 region has the DNA TGTGCCAGCAGTCCCTACAGTTACTATGGCTACACCTTC.